The entry that follows covers one T cell receptor (beta chain) sequence. V shed 1 base and J shed 3 bases, with 6 bases lying between them. The CDR3 totals 13 residues. The V gene's germline CDR1 is MNHEY and CDR2 SMNVEV (reference sequence). This entry comes from a study of blood T cell repertoires in COVID-19. For the study at large: T cells, B-cell-depleted T cells, or PBMCs supplied cDNA or gDNA.

Original analysis: Counts of nucleated cells, estimated from reference gene primer amplification, were obtained. The repertoire was sequenced with immunoSEQ multiplex PCR; TCRdb's copy has only in-frame clones and lacks some. V, J and clone size reflect that table, while D and trimming were determined from the DNA. In the table there are around 70,000 clones, about 89% of which are singletons. The sample was peripheral blood. The gene calls are TRBV27 and TRBJ1-2; D not resolved. This TCR came from a middle-aged man with COVID-19, enrolled during active disease. The CDR3 bases are TGTGCCAGCAGTTTATACCCAGACTATGGCTACACCTTC. Protein: CASSLYPDYGYTF.